A selection of T cell receptor beta chains follows, all from one sample in a study of response to subunit inactivated influenza vaccine. TCRdb used MiXCR to reprocess the RT-PCR reads, holding one entry per CDR3 protein. The table records hundreds of thousands of distinct CDR3 sequences, approximately 14% of them present only once. The specimen was PBMCs from blood, collected roughly 12 days after vaccination. Receptors originate from a man over 45 who received an inactivated influenza vaccine. Both conserved end residues are part of each CDR3. Each record gives: clone size, D gene, J gene, V gene, CDR3 DNA, CDR3 protein. The D gene is left open where the match is weak. Clone sizes are given selectively: once, few, many, or a class where the clone is expanded.

size: few; D: TRBD1; J: TRBJ1-1; V: TRBV4-1; DNA: TGCGCCAGCAGCCAACCCGGGACAGGGAAATGGGCTTTCTTT; CDR3: CASSQPGTGKWAFF
size: NA; D: NA; J: TRBJ2-7; V: TRBV5-1; DNA: TGCGCCAGCAGCTTGACCAGCGGAGATTACGAGCAGTACTTC; CDR3: CASSLTSGDYEQYF
size: NA; D: NA; J: TRBJ2-5; V: TRBV12-3/TRBV12-4; DNA: TGTGCCAGCAGTTTATATGGGGTTTCCCAGTACTTC; CDR3: CASSLYGVSQYF
size: few; D: TRBD1; J: TRBJ1-2; V: TRBV7-9; DNA: TGTGCCAGCAGCTTGGACAGGTTTGACTATGGCTACACCTTC; CDR3: CASSLDRFDYGYTF
size: few; D: NA; J: TRBJ1-5; V: TRBV28; DNA: TGTGCCAGCAGCCTAACAGGGTTAAGACAGCCCCAGCATTTT; CDR3: CASSLTGLRQPQHF
size: few; D: NA; J: TRBJ1-1; V: TRBV6-2/TRBV6-3; DNA: TGTGCCCACGCCCGGGGTGTGAACACTGAAGCTTTCTTT; CDR3: CAHARGVNTEAFF
size: NA; D: NA; J: TRBJ2-5; V: TRBV5-1; DNA: TGCGCCAGCAGCTTTAACTCTAAAGAGACCCAGTACTTC; CDR3: CASSFNSKETQYF
size: many; D: TRBD1; J: TRBJ1-2; V: TRBV11-2; DNA: TGTGCCAGCAGCTTAGAACAGGGGGGTTACCTTGGCTACACCTTC; CDR3: CASSLEQGGYLGYTF
size: NA; D: NA; J: TRBJ2-7; V: TRBV5-4; DNA: TGTGCCAGCAGCCAATCAAAGGAGGAGCAGTACTTC; CDR3: CASSQSKEEQYF
size: NA; D: TRBD1; J: TRBJ1-3; V: TRBV10-3; DNA: TGTGCCATCAGTGACCCGCCAGGGAGACAGGGGCGCTCTGGAAACACCATATATTTT; CDR3: CAISDPPGRQGRSGNTIYF
size: NA; D: NA; J: TRBJ2-1; V: TRBV6-5; DNA: TGTGCCAGCAGGGCGGGAGCAGGGGTCGTTTTCTTC; CDR3: CASRAGAGVVFF
size: few; D: TRBD1; J: TRBJ1-1; V: TRBV5-1; DNA: TGCGCCAGCAGCTACGGGACAGGGATGGAGGACACTGAAGCTTTCTTT; CDR3: CASSYGTGMEDTEAFF
size: many; D: NA; J: TRBJ2-7; V: TRBV18; DNA: TGTGCCAGCTCACCACCCCCCTGGGATAAAAGCTCCTACGAGCAGTACTTC; CDR3: CASSPPPWDKSSYEQYF
size: NA; D: NA; J: TRBJ2-7; V: TRBV13; DNA: TGTGCCATCGGCCCGGGGCCTTACGAGCAGTACTTC; CDR3: CAIGPGPYEQYF
size: NA; D: NA; J: TRBJ2-1; V: TRBV7-7; DNA: TGTGCTAGCAGCCTTAGCGGAGGGGTTGACAATGAGCAGTTCTTC; CDR3: CASSLSGGVDNEQFF
size: few; D: NA; J: TRBJ2-5; V: TRBV7-2; DNA: TGTGCCAGCAGCTTAGAGGCGGGGACCCAGTACTTC; CDR3: CASSLEAGTQYF
size: NA; D: TRBD2; J: TRBJ2-1; V: TRBV13; DNA: TGTGCCAGCAGCTTCCAATTAGGGAGGTTAGCGGGAGGTTCCTACAATGAGCAGTTCTTC; CDR3: CASSFQLGRLAGGSYNEQFF
size: few; D: TRBD2; J: TRBJ2-7; V: TRBV10-3; DNA: TGTGCCATCAGTATTGTAGCGGGGATCGAGCAGTACTTC; CDR3: CAISIVAGIEQYF
size: few; D: TRBD2; J: TRBJ2-1; V: TRBV5-1; DNA: TGCGCCAGCAGCGCCACGGGACTAGCGGGAGTTGGTGAGCAGTTCTTC; CDR3: CASSATGLAGVGEQFF
size: NA; D: NA; J: TRBJ1-2; V: TRBV6-5; DNA: TGTGCCAGCAGTCGGGTTGGTTATGGCTACACCTTC; CDR3: CASSRVGYGYTF
size: many; D: TRBD2; J: TRBJ2-1; V: TRBV9; DNA: TGTGCCAGATCGTGCGGGGGCAATGAGCAGTTCTTC; CDR3: CARSCGGNEQFF
size: many; D: NA; J: TRBJ2-5; V: TRBV6-2/TRBV6-3; DNA: TGTGCCAGCGGTGAGACCCAGTACTTC; CDR3: CASGETQYF
size: many; D: TRBD2; J: TRBJ2-5; V: TRBV20-1; DNA: TGCAGTGCTAGGGCTAGCGGGAGTGAGACCCAGTACTTC; CDR3: CSARASGSETQYF
size: few; D: NA; J: TRBJ1-3; V: TRBV6-2/TRBV6-3; DNA: TGTGCCAGCAGCGCAACGGGGAACACCATATATTTT; CDR3: CASSATGNTIYF
size: few; D: TRBD1; J: TRBJ2-7; V: TRBV7-6; DNA: TGTGCCAGCAGCTTAGGCGCCGGGACAGGCTACGAGCAGTACTTC; CDR3: CASSLGAGTGYEQYF
size: few; D: TRBD1; J: TRBJ1-1; V: TRBV6-2/TRBV6-3; DNA: TGTGCCAGCAGTAAGACAGGGATCACTGAAGCTTTCTTT; CDR3: CASSKTGITEAFF
size: many; D: NA; J: TRBJ2-7; V: TRBV11-2; DNA: TGTGCCAGCAGCCCATTACAGGGAAGGAGGTCCTACGAGCAGTACTTC; CDR3: CASSPLQGRRSYEQYF
size: NA; D: TRBD2; J: TRBJ2-7; V: TRBV20-1; DNA: TGCAGTGCTAGAAGGCTAGCGGGGGACTTCTACGAGCAGTACTTC; CDR3: CSARRLAGDFYEQYF
size: few; D: NA; J: TRBJ2-1; V: TRBV28; DNA: TGTGCCAGCAGCTTCTTTGTGTCCTACAATGAGCAGTTCTTC; CDR3: CASSFFVSYNEQFF
size: few; D: NA; J: TRBJ2-7; V: TRBV28; DNA: TGTGCCAGCAGTTTCTTGCACGAGCAGTACTTC; CDR3: CASSFLHEQYF
size: NA; D: TRBD2; J: TRBJ2-7; V: TRBV4-3; DNA: TGCGCCAGCAGCCAAAGGACGGGAGGGCCGAGCGAGCAGTACTTC; CDR3: CASSQRTGGPSEQYF
size: few; D: NA; J: TRBJ1-1; V: TRBV7-2; DNA: TGTGCCAGCAGCTCCCGGACCTTCAAGGGGGGTGAAGCTTTCTTT; CDR3: CASSSRTFKGGEAFF
size: many; D: NA; J: TRBJ1-1; V: TRBV12-3/TRBV12-4; DNA: TGTGCCAGCATCCCATGGCTCGAACAGGGAGGTATGAACACTGAAGCTTTCTTT; CDR3: CASIPWLEQGGMNTEAFF
size: few; D: TRBD1; J: TRBJ1-3; V: TRBV5-1; DNA: TGCGCCAGCAGCTTGCTTGCCGGGACAGGCTCTGGAAACACCATATATTTT; CDR3: CASSLLAGTGSGNTIYF
size: NA; D: TRBD1; J: TRBJ1-1; V: TRBV5-4; DNA: TGTGCCAGCAGCTTGGAAGACAGGGACAGGGGGCGCAGAGCGGCGGAAGCTTTCTTT; CDR3: CASSLEDRDRGRRAAEAFF
size: NA; D: NA; J: TRBJ2-7; V: TRBV15; DNA: TGTGCCACCAGCAGAGATAGGACCTTCTACGAGCAGTACTTC; CDR3: CATSRDRTFYEQYF
size: few; D: NA; J: TRBJ2-7; V: TRBV6-1; DNA: TGTGCCAGCAGTGAAAGGGCTAACTACGAGCAGTACTTC; CDR3: CASSERANYEQYF
size: NA; D: NA; J: TRBJ1-2; V: TRBV7-2; DNA: TGTGCCAGCAGTCTTGGACCGGGATATGGCTACACCTTC; CDR3: CASSLGPGYGYTF
size: few; D: NA; J: TRBJ2-2; V: TRBV11-2; DNA: TGTGCCAGCAGCTTAGAGGGGATTGGTACCGGGGAGCTGTTTTTT; CDR3: CASSLEGIGTGELFF
size: few; D: NA; J: TRBJ2-5; V: TRBV20-1; DNA: TGCAGTGCTAGGCGATGGGGGCGCCCTACAAGAAAAGAGACCCAGTACTTC; CDR3: CSARRWGRPTRKETQYF
size: few; D: NA; J: TRBJ2-7; V: TRBV24-1; DNA: TGTGCCACCAGTGATTTAGACACAAACGAGCAGTACTTC; CDR3: CATSDLDTNEQYF
size: NA; D: TRBD2; J: TRBJ2-1; V: TRBV4-3; DNA: TGCGCCAGCAGCCAAAGTCGGGGGGGTATCTACAATGAGCAGTTCTTC; CDR3: CASSQSRGGIYNEQFF
size: few; D: TRBD1; J: TRBJ1-5; V: TRBV20-1; DNA: TGCAGTGCTAGGGCAGGGGGCTCCTGGAGCAATCAGCCCCAGCATTTT; CDR3: CSARAGGSWSNQPQHF
size: many; D: TRBD1; J: TRBJ1-2; V: TRBV24-1; DNA: TGTGCCACCAGCCGGACAGGGGGGGAGAATGGCTACACCTTC; CDR3: CATSRTGGENGYTF
size: NA; D: NA; J: TRBJ2-3; V: TRBV5-1; DNA: TGCGCCAGCAGCCTCCCCACGGAGATTAGCACAGATACGCAGTATTTT; CDR3: CASSLPTEISTDTQYF
size: NA; D: NA; J: TRBJ1-5; V: TRBV5-5; DNA: TGTGCCAGCAGCTTGGACGGTATCAACAATCAGCCCCAGCATTTT; CDR3: CASSLDGINNQPQHF
size: NA; D: NA; J: TRBJ2-3; V: TRBV4-3; DNA: TGCGCCAGCAGCCAAGATGGGGGCGGGAGTACAGATACGCAGTATTTT; CDR3: CASSQDGGGSTDTQYF
size: NA; D: NA; J: TRBJ2-1; V: TRBV24-1; DNA: TGTGCCACCACTGAGGGGCCCTACAATGAGCAGTTCTTC; CDR3: CATTEGPYNEQFF
size: few; D: NA; J: TRBJ2-1; V: TRBV15; DNA: TGTGCCACCAGCAGAGATTTTATCGATGAGCAGTTCTTC; CDR3: CATSRDFIDEQFF
size: NA; D: TRBD2; J: TRBJ2-5; V: TRBV29-1; DNA: TGCAGCGTTGGGTCTAGCGGGGGCAGGGAGACCCAGTACTTC; CDR3: CSVGSSGGRETQYF
size: NA; D: TRBD1; J: TRBJ2-1; V: TRBV5-1; DNA: TGCGCCAGCAGCTTGGTACAGGGGGCTTTACAATGGGAGCAGTTCTTC; CDR3: CASSLVQGALQWEQFF
size: few; D: NA; J: TRBJ1-5; V: TRBV5-1; DNA: TGCGCCAGCAGGGCGGACGGCAGCAATCAGCCCCAGCATTTT; CDR3: CASRADGSNQPQHF
size: many; D: TRBD1; J: TRBJ2-7; V: TRBV5-1; DNA: TGCGCCAGCAGCTTGGGGGGACAGGGGGGAAGGCACGAGCAGTACTTC; CDR3: CASSLGGQGGRHEQYF
size: NA; D: NA; J: TRBJ2-7; V: TRBV20-1; DNA: TGCAGTGCGAAGGGCGAGGGCTACAAGGATATGGCCTACGAGCAGTACTTC; CDR3: CSAKGEGYKDMAYEQYF
size: NA; D: NA; J: TRBJ1-1; V: TRBV29-1; DNA: TGCAGCGTCGAGGCGTTGGACACTGAAGCTTTCTTT; CDR3: CSVEALDTEAFF
size: NA; D: NA; J: TRBJ2-7; V: TRBV20-1; DNA: TGCAGTGCTAGGAACAGGGTAGGCTACGAGCAGTACTTC; CDR3: CSARNRVGYEQYF
size: NA; D: NA; J: TRBJ1-1; V: TRBV7-9; DNA: TGTGCCAGCAGCTTAACGTGGGTGGGGGGCGTGAACACTGAAGCTTTCTTT; CDR3: CASSLTWVGGVNTEAFF
size: NA; D: NA; J: TRBJ2-5; V: TRBV10-3; DNA: TGTGCCATCAGTGAGCCGGGTCCTACAGAGACCCAGTACTTC; CDR3: CAISEPGPTETQYF